This passage covers 26 T cell receptor beta chains from one sample sequenced in a study of glioma-infiltrating T cells. TCR alpha and beta CDR3 regions were amplified from RNA using iRepertoire nested multiplex PCR. TCRdb reprocessed the multiplex PCR reads with MiXCR, giving one entry per CDR3 protein. Here the sample spans over 90,000 distinct CDR3 sequences, about 28% being singletons. The specimen was glioma tissue, nonneoplastic brain tissue, or PBMCs (not recorded which). These receptors were collected from a human donor with low-grade glioma or glioblastoma, undergoing nonglioma brain surgery, or in good health (not recorded which).

The V gene is TRBV12-3 or TRBV12-4, the J gene TRBJ2-1; either TRBD1 or TRBD2 may fit D (5 bases each). V lost 5 bases to trimming and J lost 7 bases, with 18 bases between them. This CDR3 has 15 residues. This chain's CDR3 is CASSLQWGFGNEQFF. The CDR3, as DNA: TGTGCCAGCAGTCTACAATGGGGGTTTGGGAATGAGCAGTTCTTC.

This clonotype appeared many times. The rearrangement links TRBV27 to TRBJ1-6; 7 bases map to TRBD1. The CDR3 runs 14 residues. Unmatched junction bases numbered 7, after V lost 4 bases and J lost 10 bases. Germline V gene sequence: CDR1 MNHEY, CDR2 SMNVEV (reference sequence). As DNA, the CDR3 is TGTGCCAGCAGTTCCGACAGGGTTGGGTCACCCCTCCACTTT. Residues: CASSSDRVGSPLHF.

By proportion, this clonotype is medium-sized. This chain joins TRBV20-1 and TRBJ1-5, with 9 bases aligning to TRBD1. After removal of 6 bases from V and 2 bases from J, the junction contained 8 bases not matched to a gene. The CDR3 sequence is 15 residues long. CDR1 DFQATT and CDR2 SNEGSKA come from the germline V gene (reference sequence). The CDR3: CSATTGGRGNQPQHF. CDR3 in DNA: TGCAGTGCAACGACAGGGGGAAGGGGCAATCAGCCCCAGCATTTT.

In regard to this clonotype: A single base separates this from a much larger clone, so it may be a read error. J is TRBJ2-2 and V is TRBV6-6; D possibly corresponds to TRBD2 (5 bases). The CDR3 is 14 residues long. The germline V gene encodes CDR1 MNHNY and CDR2 SVGAGI (reference sequence). The CDR3 DNA sequence: TGTGCCAGCAGGCGCGACATAGGCACCGGGGAGATGTTTTTT. Its translation is CASRRDIGTGEMFF.

At least ten counts were recorded for this clonotype. The rearrangement links TRBV20-1 to TRBJ2-3; TRBD2 matches 10 bases. V shed 6 bases and J 5 bases; nucleotides not matched to a gene: 8. Germline V CDR1 and CDR2: DFQATT, SNEGSKA (reference sequence). This CDR3 is built from 14 residues. CDR3 protein: CSAGTSGDQDTQYF. The CDR3 coding sequence is TGCAGTGCCGGCACTAGCGGGGATCAAGATACGCAGTATTTT.

This clonotype has only a few counts. The V and J genes are TRBV18 and TRBJ2-7, with 8 bases that match TRBD2. Germline CDR1 KGHSH, CDR2 LQKENI. CDR3 length equals 15 residues. Trimming took 3 bases from V and 0 from J; bases not matched to a gene: 4. The CDR3 reads CASSPLAGHSYEQYF. DNA for the CDR3: TGTGCCAGCTCACCTTTAGCGGGGCACTCCTACGAGCAGTACTTC.

This clonotype was observed at least ten times. The chain recombines TRBV6-1 with TRBJ1-5, with D perhaps TRBD1 (6 bases). Germline lookup yields CDR1 MNHNS and CDR2 SASEGT. This CDR3 comprises 13 residues. V was shortened by 6 bases and J by 8 bases, with 14 bases between the two germline ends. CDR3 amino acids: CASSLQGREPQHF. The CDR3 DNA follows: TGTGCCAGCAGCTTACAGGGTAGGGAGCCCCAGCATTTT.

This chain connects TRBV12-3 or TRBV12-4 to TRBJ2-1; D unclear. This CDR3 has 12 residues. The V end lost 3 bases, the J end lost 7 bases, and 7 bases lay between the germline ends. CDR3 in amino acids: CASSFSSNEQFF. CDR3 in DNA: TGTGCCAGCAGTTTTTCGTCTAATGAGCAGTTCTTC.

The chain is built from TRBV2 and TRBJ2-7; D gene ambiguous. The CDR3 is made up of 11 amino acids. With 6 bases removed from V and 6 bases from J, the gap between germline ends came to 9 bases. Germline V gene lookup returns CDR1 SNHLY and CDR2 FYNNEI. CDR3 nucleotides: TGTGCCAGCAGCGCCTGGGGCGAGCAGTACTTC. This sequence encodes CASSAWGEQYF.

With respect to this clonotype: A read error may be the cause here, since a much bigger clone is one base away. J is TRBJ2-4 and V is TRBV6-2 or TRBV6-3, with D tentatively TRBD1 (6 bases). Germline values: CDR1 MNHEY, CDR2 SVGEGT. The CDR3 consists of 16 residues. V was cut by 6 bases and J by 9 bases, with 24 bases left in between. The CDR3 region is CASSITGLGPRSIQYF. The CDR3 nucleotides read TGTGCCAGCAGCATTACAGGGTTAGGCCCCCGGAGCATTCAGTACTTC.

This clonotype was picked up a small number of times. The rearrangement joins TRBV3-1 to TRBJ2-5; TRBD2 matches at 8 bases. Germline CDR1 is LGHDT and CDR2 is YNNKEL (reference sequence). The CDR3 spans 15 residues. The J segment lost 6 bases and the V segment lost 1 base, leaving 7 bases of the junction unmatched. The CDR3 sequence: CASSQAGGDGKTQYF. For the CDR3, the DNA is TGTGCCAGCAGCCAAGCGGGGGGGGACGGAAAGACCCAGTACTTC.

This clonotype has ten or more counts. V gene TRBV20-1 combines with J gene TRBJ1-1; 8 positions match TRBD1. Germline-derived CDR1 and CDR2 are DFQATT and SNEGSKA (reference sequence). Trimming removed 1 base from V and 5 bases from J; junction bases left unmatched: 12. This CDR3 is 16 amino acids long. CDR3 region: CSARVPGGVGGTEAFF. The CDR3 bases are TGCAGTGCTAGAGTTCCAGGGGGCGTAGGGGGAACTGAAGCTTTCTTT.

In regard to this clonotype: This may stem from a read error, because a much larger clone lies one nucleotide away. This chain connects TRBV28 to TRBJ2-1; perhaps TRBD1 as D (6 bases). The length of the CDR3 is 15 residues. CDR1 is MDHEN, CDR2 SYDVKM, per germline. CDR3 loop: CASSKQGGWYNAQFF. Here the CDR3 DNA reads TGTGCCAGCAGTAAACAGGGTGGTTGGTACAATGCGCAGTTCTTC.

This chain connects TRBV7-9 to TRBJ2-7, with 11 bases lining up with TRBD1. Germline values: CDR1 SEHNR, CDR2 FQNEAQ (reference sequence). This CDR3 has 16 residues. J lost 5 bases, V lost 3 bases, and 9 bases had no gene match. This CDR3 is CASSLGGTGGQNEQYF. Here the CDR3 DNA reads TGTGCCAGCAGCTTGGGCGGGACAGGGGGACAAAACGAGCAGTACTTC.

This clonotype was picked up many times. J is TRBJ2-7 and V is TRBV7-9; a possible D gene is TRBD1 (5 bases). V dropped 2 bases and J dropped 3 bases, with 11 bases sitting between them. The CDR3 has 14 residues. Per germline, CDR1 SEHNR and CDR2 FQNEAQ (reference sequence). CDR3 nucleotide sequence: TGTGCCAGCAGCTTACTCCGAGACAGCTACGAGCAGTACTTC. Protein sequence: CASSLLRDSYEQYF.

This clonotype was counted ten times or more. The genes are TRBV27 and TRBJ1-1, with 9 bases identical to TRBD1. V dropped 4 bases and J dropped 10; count of bases not matched to a gene: 10. The CDR3 loop spans 14 amino acids. CDR1 is MNHEY, CDR2 SMNVEV, per germline (reference sequence). The CDR3, as DNA: TGTGCCAGCAGTTCCATCACAGGGGGCGCCGGAGCTTTCTTT. Translated: CASSSITGGAGAFF.

The table lists this clonotype with many counts. The V and J genes are TRBV20-1 and TRBJ2-7; possibly TRBD1 for D (6 bases). Germline lookup yields CDR1 DFQATT and CDR2 SNEGSKA (reference sequence). Trimming took 5 bases from V and 4 from J, leaving 12 bases between them. The CDR3 runs 12 residues. The CDR3 sequence: CSAPGTQYEQYF. In DNA form, the CDR3 reads TGCAGTGCTCCCGGGACACAATACGAGCAGTACTTC.

V gene TRBV9 combines with J gene TRBJ2-3; 10 bases align to TRBD2. Germline assignment: CDR1 SGDLS and CDR2 YYNGEE. After removal of 4 bases from V and 0 bases from J, the junction contained 8 bases not matched to a gene. The CDR3 runs to 17 residues. CDR3 in amino acids: CASSPRGSGGSTDTQYF. The CDR3 DNA reads TGTGCCAGCAGCCCGCGTGGTAGCGGGGGGAGCACAGATACGCAGTATTTT.

The chain joins TRBV7-2 to TRBJ1-6, with 9 bases identical to TRBD1. The CDR3 sequence is 20 residues long. Germline CDR1 reads SGHTA; CDR2 reads FQGNSA. V lost 6 bases and J lost 0; bases outside the gene matches: 15. This CDR3 reads CASRSGPMGQGSSYNSPLHF. The CDR3 nucleotides read TGTGCCAGCAGGTCGGGTCCAATGGGACAGGGTAGCTCCTATAATTCACCCCTCCACTTT.

The chain carries TRBV7-3 and TRBJ2-1; D gene ambiguous. CDR3 length equals 13 residues. Per germline, CDR1 SGHTA and CDR2 FQGTGA. V lost 2 bases and J 7 bases, leaving 9 bases between the germline ends. The CDR3 protein is CASSLGVENEQFF. The CDR3 DNA sequence: TGTGCCAGCAGCTTAGGGGTGGAGAATGAGCAGTTCTTC.

As concerns this clonotype: A read error may explain this, as a much larger clone is one base away. This chain connects TRBV20-1 to TRBJ1-2; 9 bases fit TRBD1. Germline V lookup: CDR1 DFQATT, CDR2 SNEGSKA (reference sequence). CDR3 size: 14 residues. CDR3 sequence (DNA): TGCCGTGCTGGGAGACAGGGGGGAGGTAATGGCTACACCTTC. Its protein is CRAGRQGGGNGYTF.

This clonotype was seen a few times. The CDR3 coding sequence is TGTGCCAGCAGCCTATTACTCCAGGGAGGTGGCTACACCTTC. Amino acids: CASSLLLQGGGYTF. V and J are TRBV11-2 and TRBJ1-2; D is possibly TRBD1 (5 bases). Germline assignment: CDR1 SGHAT and CDR2 FQNNGV. CDR3 length: 14 amino acids. Trimming pared 5 bases from V and 7 bases from J, leaving 17 bases between.

The sample holds a few counts of this clonotype. The chain uses TRBV5-1 and TRBJ2-7; D uncertain. Germline V lookup: CDR1 SGHRS, CDR2 YFSETQ. This CDR3 has 16 amino acids. With 0 bases removed from V and 9 bases from J, the gap between germline ends came to 22 bases. The CDR3 reads CASSLGPSGTYDGQYF. CDR3 sequence (DNA): TGCGCCAGCAGCTTGGGTCCCTCGGGTACCTACGATGGGCAGTACTTC.

The chain is built from TRBV5-4 and TRBJ2-1; D possibly matches TRBD1 or TRBD2 (6 bases each). The CDR3 spans 13 residues. The germline V gene encodes CDR1 SGHNT and CDR2 YYREEE (reference sequence). V shed 4 bases and J shed 7 bases, with 12 bases lying between them. The CDR3 loop reads CASSGGHWNEQFF. The DNA of the CDR3 is TGTGCCAGCAGCGGGGGGCACTGGAATGAGCAGTTCTTC. Variable domain in full (rest from reference TRBV5-4 and TRBJ2-1): ETGVTQSPTHLIKTRGQQVTLRCSSQSGHNTVSWYQQALGQGPQFIFQYYREEENGRGNFPPRFSGLQFPNYSSELNVNALELDDSALYLCASSGGHWNEQFFGPGTRLTVL.

The CDR3 nucleotides read TGCGCCAGCAGCTTCTGGGGAGATGAGCAGTTCTTC. It codes for CASSFWGDEQFF. V and J are TRBV5-1 and TRBJ2-1; perhaps TRBD2 as D (5 bases). CDR1 and CDR2 from the germline V gene are SGHRS and YFSETQ. The length of the CDR3 is 12 residues. Trimming removed 2 bases at V and 8 bases at J, with 8 bases between.

Comments on this clonotype: A much larger clone lies a single base off, so this may be a read error. The J gene is TRBJ2-2, the V gene TRBV3-1; D is uncertain. This CDR3 is built from 16 residues. The germline gives CDR1 LGHDT, CDR2 YNNKEL (reference sequence). The CDR3 sequence is CASSPTQIRGTWELFF. For the CDR3, the DNA is TGTGCCAGCAGCCCGACTCAAATCCGTGGCACCTGGGAGCTGTTTTTT.